The entry below gives a single T cell receptor beta chain sequence along with its context. The sample belongs to a study of T-cell reconstitution after alpha-beta-depleted transplantation in children. A TCRbeta library incorporating unique molecular identifiers was prepared. TCRdb processed the PCR reads anew with MiXCR; each CDR3 protein has one entry. Seen here are 600,000 to 700,000 distinct CDR3 sequences, over 15% observed once, and the top ten hold approximately 1%. Sequencing used PBMCs from the stem cell graft donor, obtained from the stem cell graft. The receptor comes from a human donor who donated a stem cell graft to a child with acute myeloid leukemia.

CDR3 DNA: TGTGCCAGCTCAGCTTTTGGAGACTACAATGAGCAGTTCTTC. It is translated as CASSAFGDYNEQFF. This chain links TRBV5-5 with TRBJ2-1; D uncertain. CDR3 length: 14 residues. Between the trimmed V and J ends, which lost 7 bases and 3 bases, there was a span of 14 bases. The germline CDR1 and CDR2 sequences are SGHKS and YYEKEE (reference sequence).